Sequencing of this T cell receptor (beta chain) was carried out in a study of T cells in Graves' hyperthyroidism and ophthalmopathy. This clonotype was picked up many times. TCR beta CDR3 sequences were amplified from RNA transcripts. HTBI primers were employed in a first-round RT-PCR of the TCR CDR3. One entry per CDR3 protein results from TCRdb running MiXCR on the multiplex PCR reads. The sample has 300,000 to 400,000 distinct CDR3 sequences; 21% are singletons. Sequenced: blood. This clonotype was obtained from a woman aged 45-65 years with Graves' hyperthyroidism.

The CDR3 loop is CSARDRLATDTQYF. The CDR3 DNA reads as TGCAGTGCTAGAGACCGACTAGCAACAGATACGCAGTATTTT. This chain joins TRBV20-1 and TRBJ2-3; 7 nucleotides line up with TRBD2. Unmatched junction bases numbered 3, after V lost 0 bases and J lost 3 bases. Germline CDR1 reads DFQATT; CDR2 reads SNEGSKA (reference sequence). The CDR3 is 14 amino acids.